What follows is one TCR beta chain and its context. The data originate from a study of blood T cell repertoires in COVID-19. Study-level background: Both acute and convalescent COVID-19 samples were obtained from the United States, Italy and Spain. PBMCs, B-cell-depleted T cells, or T cells provided the cDNA or gDNA that made up the material.

Authors' methods: The authors estimated nucleated cell counts from reference gene primer amplification. The table came from immunoSEQ multiplex PCR; TCRdb's copy has only in-frame clones and leaves some out. The V and J calls and clone size were taken over from that table, and D and trimming were inferred from the DNA. The sample includes about 200,000 clones, 84% seen only once; the top ten take roughly 13%. Trimming cost V 5 bases and J 1 base, with 11 bases left between them. The CDR3 runs to 14 residues. Germline V gene data show CDR1 as MNHEY and CDR2 as SMNVEV (reference sequence). Sequenced: peripheral blood. The chain uses TRBV27 and TRBJ1-1; D unresolved. This receptor was taken from a human donor in a cohort sampled during active COVID-19. CDR3 bases: TGTGCCAGCAGTCGTATTGGCGGGAACACTGAAGCTTTCTTT. Protein: CASSRIGGNTEAFF.